The following is a TCR beta chain sequence with its context. This clonotype has a count of ten or more. It has no known antigen specificity. The record has no base qualities; no much larger clone is one base away. To prepare the library, multiplex PCR was applied. TCRdb shows the sequencer as Illumina HiSeq 2500. TCRbeta libraries were constructed through three rounds of nested PCR with primers (Table S4) according to protocols adapted from ARM-PCR. Before sequencing, PCR products in the 200-500 bp range were cut out of the gel and cleaned up using the QIAquick gel extraction kit. The authors' pipeline ran thus. Trimmomatic was used to clean the reads, FLASH merged the cleaned reads into complete CDR3 sequences, and MiTCR assigned the sequences to V(D)J germline segments. VDJtools was used to compute clonal diversity as the inverse Simpson's index. A read counted as productive if the sequence was in-frame and lacked a premature stop codon. The public reads were reprocessed in TCRdb via fastp at Q25 and MiXCR, keeping in-frame beta chains. Records with the same CDR3 protein are collapsed into one entry carrying the most frequent genes and DNA. For this entry, the V and J calls and clone size follow TCRdb and not the study's own pipeline. The sample table shows over 110,000 distinct CDR3 sequences, and approximately 70% are seen once. The ten most abundant clones make up 15% to 20% of the sample.

These data are taken from a study of tumor and adjacent non-tumor tissue in lung cancer (dated by TCRdb to the late 2010s). Describing the broader study: By cancer type, the cohort comprised some 13 adenocarcinoma patients, 2 squamous cell carcinoma patients and 1 small cell lung cancer patient. Some 31 paired specimens, one tumor and one normal lung sample per patient, were profiled by TCRbeta CDR3 sequencing. Bulk TCRbeta repertoires were compared between lung tumor tissue and matched distant non-tumor lung tissue obtained from 15 lung cancer patients. The roughly 15 patients were aged roughly 31 to 80 years, included about ten men and 5 women, and had TNM stage I to III disease. Sequencing produced 100 million to 150 million productive TCRbeta reads in total, an average of approximately 4 million reads per sample. Study-wide conclusions, independent of this receptor: Significantly higher TCR diversity was found in younger patients, and higher tumor TCR diversity was associated with shorter overall and disease-free survival. Peripheral blood was not sequenced, so blood TCRbeta repertoires were not examined in the lung cancer patients of the study. Neither the sequencing platform nor unique molecular identifiers are named or mentioned anywhere in the methods. Only around 15 patients were included in the cohort, and the need for larger samples and more detailed clinical data was noted by the authors. The top 100 clones accounted for a significantly larger cumulative portion of the repertoire in normal lung than in tumor tissue. Tumor tissue showed significantly greater TCR diversity (inverse Simpson) than normal lung tissue (about 400 vs 150, P = 0.0075, Mann-Whitney U test).

The germline V gene (reference sequence) provides CDR1 DFQATT and CDR2 SNEGSKA. Reading from cysteine to phenylalanine, the CDR3 counts 12 amino acids. Just the 36-base CDR3 DNA is kept, in frame starting at base 1. A distance of 9 bases separates the germline ends of V and J, which lose 4 bases and 6 bases respectively. Bulk unsorted tissue served as the source for RNA extraction, and RNA quality was assessed using a NanoDrop ND-1000 and an Agilent 2100. Newly diagnosed lung cancer patients without prior chemotherapy who had been admitted for thoracic surgery in China between August and November 2014 were enrolled as donors. Patients who had received previous radiotherapy or chemotherapy, or who had another concurrent cancer, were excluded from the study. Pieces of surgical tissue measuring about 1-2.1 cm3 were kept in RNAlater solution and held at -80 degrees C until needed.

Sequenced material: lung tumor tissue. This clonotype originated in a man aged 60 to 75 with small cell lung cancer. The V gene is TRBV20-1 and the J gene is TRBJ1-4; TRBD1 is perhaps the D gene, given 6 matching bases. The nucleotides read TGCAGTGCTAATCGGGGGCATGAAAAACTGTTTTTT. Its amino acids are CSANRGHEKLFF.